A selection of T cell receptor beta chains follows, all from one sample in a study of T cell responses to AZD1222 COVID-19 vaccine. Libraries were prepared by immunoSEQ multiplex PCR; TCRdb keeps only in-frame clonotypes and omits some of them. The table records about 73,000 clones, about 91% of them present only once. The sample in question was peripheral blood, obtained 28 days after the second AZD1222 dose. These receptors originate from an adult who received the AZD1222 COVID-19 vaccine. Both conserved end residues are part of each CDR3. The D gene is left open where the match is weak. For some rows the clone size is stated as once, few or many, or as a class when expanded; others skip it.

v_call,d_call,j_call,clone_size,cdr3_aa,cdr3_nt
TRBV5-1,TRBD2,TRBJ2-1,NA,CASSSGLAGYNEQFF,TGCGCCAGCAGCTCGGGACTAGCGGGCTACAATGAGCAGTTCTTC
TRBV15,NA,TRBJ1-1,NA,CATSRDSGNTEAFF,TGTGCCACCAGCAGAGATTCGGGGAACACTGAAGCTTTCTTT
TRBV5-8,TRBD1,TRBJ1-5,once,CASSSGTVQYSNQPQHF,TGTGCCAGCAGCTCCGGGACAGTTCAATATAGCAATCAGCCCCAGCATTTT
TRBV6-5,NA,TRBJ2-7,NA,CASSVSYSEQYF,TGTGCCAGCAGCGTCAGCTACTCCGAGCAGTACTTC
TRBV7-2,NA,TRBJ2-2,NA,CASSIGALLVTGELFF,TGTGCCAGCAGCATTGGGGCCCTCCTTGTCACCGGGGAGCTGTTTTTT
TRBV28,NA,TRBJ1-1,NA,CASSPALGGSGSEAFF,TGTGCCAGCAGCCCAGCTTTGGGGGGCTCTGGGTCTGAAGCTTTCTTT
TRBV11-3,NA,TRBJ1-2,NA,CASSLGGAANYGYTF,TGTGCCAGCAGCTTAGGCGGGGCGGCTAACTATGGCTACACCTTC
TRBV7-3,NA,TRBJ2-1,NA,CASSLAGVGEQFF,TGTGCCAGCAGCTTAGCTGGGGTTGGTGAGCAGTTCTTC
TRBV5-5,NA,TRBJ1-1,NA,CASSLVSTWGTEAFF,TGTGCCAGCAGCTTGGTGTCCACATGGGGAACTGAAGCTTTCTTT
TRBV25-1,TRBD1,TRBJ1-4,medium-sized,CASSFRDRHNEKLFF,TGTGCCAGCAGTTTCCGGGACAGACATAATGAAAAACTGTTTTTT
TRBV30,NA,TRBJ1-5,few,CAWSVSVGPTLNQPQHF,TGTGCCTGGAGTGTATCCGTGGGACCAACCCTAAATCAGCCCCAGCATTTT
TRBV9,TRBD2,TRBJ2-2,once,CASSPPVGGGNTGELFF,TGTGCCAGCAGCCCCCCAGTCGGCGGGGGAAACACCGGGGAGCTGTTTTTT
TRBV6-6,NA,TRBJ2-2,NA,CASSYRDRGRLFF,TGTGCCAGCAGTTACCGGGACCGAGGGAGGCTGTTTTTT
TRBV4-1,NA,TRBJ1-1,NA,CASSLGTEAFF,TGCGCCAGCAGCCTGGGGACTGAAGCTTTCTTT
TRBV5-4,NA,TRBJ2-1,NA,CASSLGDVGNEQFF,TGTGCCAGCAGCTTGGGCGACGTTGGCAATGAGCAGTTCTTC
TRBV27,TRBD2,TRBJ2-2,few,CASSSPRLAGNTGELFF,TGTGCCAGCAGTTCGCCCCGACTAGCGGGGAACACCGGGGAGCTGTTTTTT
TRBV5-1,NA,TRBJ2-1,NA,CASSVQDQPNNEQFF,TGCGCCAGCAGCGTCCAAGATCAACCGAACAATGAGCAGTTCTTC
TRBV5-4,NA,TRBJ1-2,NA,CASSSGAFGYGYTF,TGTGCCAGCAGCTCGGGGGCTTTTGGCTATGGCTACACCTTC
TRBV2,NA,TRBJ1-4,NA,CASNRRLNEKLFF,TGTGCCAGCAATCGACGGCTGAATGAAAAACTGTTTTTT
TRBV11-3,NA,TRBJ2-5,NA,CASSLRAEIILQETQYF,TGTGCCAGCAGCTTAAGGGCGGAGATAATACTTCAAGAGACCCAGTACTTC
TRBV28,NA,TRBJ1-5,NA,CASGPGRLPQHF,TGTGCCAGCGGGCCCGGGAGGTTGCCCCAGCATTTT
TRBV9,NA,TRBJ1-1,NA,CASSVRPGVGTEAFF,TGTGCCAGCAGCGTTCGGCCAGGCGTTGGCACTGAAGCTTTCTTT
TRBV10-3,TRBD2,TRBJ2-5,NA,CATWRGAGETQYF,TGTGCCACCTGGCGGGGGGCGGGCGAGACCCAGTACTTC
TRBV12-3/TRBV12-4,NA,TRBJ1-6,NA,CASSLGPGTPLHF,TGTGCCAGCAGTTTAGGTCCGGGGACACCCCTCCACTTT
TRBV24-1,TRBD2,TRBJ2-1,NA,CATSDPAGTSSNEQFF,TGTGCCACCAGTGATCCAGCCGGGACTAGCAGCAATGAGCAGTTCTTC
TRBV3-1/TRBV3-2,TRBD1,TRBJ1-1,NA,CASSQVRGQVGTEAFF,TGTGCCAGCAGCCAAGTTCGTGGACAGGTGGGCACTGAAGCTTTCTTT
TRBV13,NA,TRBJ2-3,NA,CASGIQGIRTDTQYF,TGTGCCAGCGGAATACAGGGAATCCGCACAGATACGCAGTATTTT
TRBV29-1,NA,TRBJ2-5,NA,CSVESGVEETQYF,TGCAGCGTTGAGTCTGGGGTGGAAGAGACCCAGTACTTC
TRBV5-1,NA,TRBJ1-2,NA,CASSAIGVSYGYTF,TGCGCCAGCAGCGCCATCGGGGTTAGCTATGGCTACACCTTC
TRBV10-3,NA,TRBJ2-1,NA,CAIGSTGRGDEQFF,TGTGCCATCGGGTCTACAGGGAGAGGAGATGAGCAGTTCTTC
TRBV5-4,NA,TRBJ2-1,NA,CASWGAGRGNEQFF,TGTGCCAGCTGGGGCGCCGGTAGAGGTAATGAGCAGTTCTTC
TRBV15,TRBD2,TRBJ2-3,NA,CATSRDSGGTDTQYF,TGTGCCACCAGCAGAGATAGCGGGGGCACAGATACGCAGTATTTT
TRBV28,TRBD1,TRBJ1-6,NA,CASQGDISAYNSPLHF,TGTGCCAGCCAGGGGGACATCTCCGCTTATAATTCACCCCTCCACTTT
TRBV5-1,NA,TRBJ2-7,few,CASSLWLGSSYEQYF,TGCGCCAGCAGCTTATGGCTAGGTAGCTCCTACGAGCAGTACTTC
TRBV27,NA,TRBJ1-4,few,CASSLTRRGNEKLFF,TGTGCCAGCAGTTTGACACGCCGGGGTAATGAAAAACTGTTTTTT
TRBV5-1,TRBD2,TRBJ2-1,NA,CASSGGLADSYNEQFF,TGCGCCAGCAGCGGGGGACTAGCGGATTCCTACAATGAGCAGTTCTTC
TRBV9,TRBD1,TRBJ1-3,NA,CASSGAGTGAGNTIYF,TGTGCCAGCAGCGGCGCCGGGACAGGGGCTGGAAACACCATATATTTT
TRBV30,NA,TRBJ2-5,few,CAWTSGQETQYF,TGTGCCTGGACTTCGGGACAAGAGACCCAGTACTTC
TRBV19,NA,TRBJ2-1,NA,CASSRGPQQFF,TGTGCCAGTAGTAGGGGACCCCAACAGTTCTTC
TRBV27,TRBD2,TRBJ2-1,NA,CASSRPSGRSYNEQFF,TGTGCCAGCAGTCGGCCTAGCGGGAGGTCCTACAATGAGCAGTTCTTC
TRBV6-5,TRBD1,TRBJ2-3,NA,CASSYRGYPWDTQYF,TGTGCCAGCAGCTACAGGGGGTATCCTTGGGATACGCAGTATTTT
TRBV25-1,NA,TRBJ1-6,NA,CASSEYTWNSPLHF,TGTGCCAGCAGTGAATATACATGGAATTCACCCCTCCACTTT
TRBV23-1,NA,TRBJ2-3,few,CASSQPLAILCTDTQYF,TGCGCCAGCAGTCAACCCTTAGCGATACTTTGCACAGATACGCAGTATTTT
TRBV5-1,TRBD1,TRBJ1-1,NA,CASSWTGGNTEAFF,TGCGCCAGCAGCTGGACAGGAGGGAACACTGAAGCTTTCTTT
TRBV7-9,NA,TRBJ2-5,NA,CASSFGSGETQYF,TGTGCCAGCAGCTTTGGTAGCGGAGAGACCCAGTACTTC
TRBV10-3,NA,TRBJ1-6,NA,CAIRNTSSYNSPLHF,TGTGCCATCAGGAATACAAGCTCCTATAATTCACCCCTCCACTTT
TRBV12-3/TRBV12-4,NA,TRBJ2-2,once,CASSSHGELFF,TGTGCCAGCAGTTCCCACGGGGAGCTGTTTTTT
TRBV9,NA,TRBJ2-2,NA,CASSPRVDTGELFF,TGTGCCAGCAGCCCACGGGTGGACACCGGGGAGCTGTTTTTT
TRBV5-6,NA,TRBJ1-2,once,CASSLVGGSGYGYTF,TGTGCCAGCAGCTTGGTGGGGGGCTCAGGCTATGGCTACACCTTC
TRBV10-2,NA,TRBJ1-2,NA,CASSSTGKEYGYTF,TGCGCCAGCAGTTCAACAGGGAAAGAGTATGGCTACACCTTC
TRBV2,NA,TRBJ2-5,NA,CASSEEVSQETQYF,TGTGCCAGCAGTGAAGAAGTCAGCCAAGAGACCCAGTACTTC
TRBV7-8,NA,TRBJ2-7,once,CASSLGGTSTYEQYF,TGTGCCAGCAGCTTAGGCGGGACCTCAACCTACGAGCAGTACTTC
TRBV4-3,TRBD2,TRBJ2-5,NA,CASSQPLAPFSGGEEETQYF,TGCGCCAGCAGCCAACCCCTAGCCCCGTTTAGCGGGGGTGAGGAAGAGACCCAGTACTTC
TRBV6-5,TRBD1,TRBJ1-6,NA,CASRGQGSNSPLHF,TGTGCCAGCAGGGGACAGGGTTCTAATTCACCCCTCCACTTT
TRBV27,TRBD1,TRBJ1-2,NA,CASSLSGQYGSGYTF,TGTGCCAGCAGTTTGTCGGGACAGTATGGATCGGGCTACACCTTC
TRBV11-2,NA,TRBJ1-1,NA,CASSLKGEGEAFF,TGTGCCAGCAGCTTAAAGGGCGAGGGGGAAGCTTTCTTT
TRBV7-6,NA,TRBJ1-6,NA,CASSLAANPGNSPLHF,TGTGCCAGCAGCTTAGCAGCGAACCCCGGCAATTCACCCCTCCACTTT